This is a list of T cell receptor beta chains from one sample in a study of cytomegalovirus exposure and HLA in healthy donors. The table came from immunoSEQ multiplex PCR; TCRdb's copy has only in-frame clones and leaves some out. This sample has 110,000 to 150,000 clones, with about 75% found just once. Input material: PBMCs. These receptors came from a man aged 55 to 69 in good health and CMV-seronegative. Both conserved end residues are trimmed from each CDR3.

V,J,CDR3
TRBV30,TRBJ1-6,ASKGGYAYNSPLH
TRBV5-1,TRBJ2-5,ASSLGGVEETQY
TRBV29-1,TRBJ2-7,SVVVWSSYEQY
TRBV29-1,TRBJ2-3,SVGVVTDTQY
TRBV4-2,TRBJ2-7,ASSPLVEAGAPGEGTEQY
TRBV28,TRBJ1-2,ASSFQATYGYT
TRBV7-2,TRBJ2-3,ASSLVGRVGTDTQY
TRBV19,TRBJ1-6,ASSIRNSPLH
TRBV2,TRBJ1-6,ASSLGTPLH
TRBV2,TRBJ2-1,ASSDRLARGNEQF
TRBV28,TRBJ2-2,ASSPLAGELF
TRBV10-2,TRBJ1-5,ASSANGERGNQPQH
TRBV27,TRBJ1-1,ASSSRGLNTEAF
TRBV5-1,TRBJ2-5,ASSSSAGQETQY
TRBV27,TRBJ1-6,ASSLSGNRGRYNSPLH
TRBV30,TRBJ1-2,AWSAGTGFGGYT
TRBV19,TRBJ1-1,ASRLSGGGTEAF
TRBV6-5,TRBJ2-7,ASSSGGGTGGHEQY
TRBV28,TRBJ1-1,ASLNSLNTEAF
TRBV7-9,TRBJ2-3,ASRPWREWADTQY
TRBV14,TRBJ1-2,ASSQDNGWGYT
TRBV5-1,TRBJ2-1,ASSLGQYNEQF
TRBV28,TRBJ1-5,ASSTGGEGNQPQH
TRBV9,TRBJ1-5,ASSSTGDSNQPQH
TRBV28,TRBJ2-7,ASTLTGLEQY
TRBV27,TRBJ2-1,ATTGEPSSYNEQF
TRBV7-3,TRBJ1-2,ASSVRGRAYGYT
TRBV9,TRBJ1-1,ASTRVMNTEAF
TRBV2,TRBJ2-3,AEPREGRGDTQY